The rows below give T cell receptor beta chains drawn from one sample of a study of cytomegalovirus exposure and HLA in healthy donors. The assay was immunoSEQ multiplex PCR, and TCRdb's table has in-frame clones only and misses some. The table records under 100,000 clones, under 80% of them present only once. Sequencing was done on a sample of PBMCs. Receptors were obtained from a human donor in good health. Both conserved end residues are part of each CDR3. The order of the fields is clone size, J gene, D gene, V gene, CDR3 DNA, CDR3 protein. The D gene is left open where the match is weak. Clone size, where shown, is once, few, many, or a class for clones that have expanded.

>.|TRBJ1-2|.|TRBV5-4
TGTGCCAGCAGCTTGGGCCTGGGACGGGGGTCCTATGGCTACACCTTC
CASSLGLGRGSYGYTF
>.|TRBJ2-2|.|TRBV4-3
TGCGCCAGCAGCCAACGGGGGAACACCGGGGAGCTGTTTTTT
CASSQRGNTGELFF
>.|TRBJ1-1|.|TRBV6-5
TGTGCCAGCAGTTACTCCACGCGGACAGACGGAGCTTTCTTT
CASSYSTRTDGAFF
>.|TRBJ2-5|.|TRBV15
TGTGCCACCAGCAGAGCCCCCCCCAGGGTGCGGTACTTC
CATSRAPPRVRYF
>.|TRBJ2-2|.|TRBV7-2
TGTGCCAGCAGCTTAGTTGGCAGGTTGAACACCGGGGAGCTGTTTTTT
CASSLVGRLNTGELFF
>.|TRBJ2-5|TRBD2|TRBV5-1
TGCGCCAGCAGCTTGGCCCCTAGCGGAGAACCGCAAGAGACCCAGTACTTC
CASSLAPSGEPQETQYF
>few|TRBJ1-1|.|TRBV6-5
TGTGCCAGCAGTTACGGTCAGGGAATAGCTGAAGCTTTCTTT
CASSYGQGIAEAFF
>.|TRBJ1-4|.|TRBV2
TGTGCCAGCAGTGTTTTAAACGGTGCCGCGGGCAATCGGGAAAAACTGTTTTTT
CASSVLNGAAGNREKLFF
>once|TRBJ2-5|.|TRBV25-1
TGTGCCAGCAGTGATTGGTTTGCGGCCAGAAAGGGGGATGTCCAGTACTTC
CASSDWFAARKGDVQYF
>.|TRBJ1-2|TRBD1|TRBV9
TGTGCCAGCAGCCGCCTGAGACAGGGGTTCAACTATGGCTACACCTTC
CASSRLRQGFNYGYTF
>.|TRBJ1-5|.|TRBV5-1
TGCGCCAGCAGCTTGGGGGCGTCAGGGGATCAGCCCCAGCATTTT
CASSLGASGDQPQHF
>few|TRBJ2-2|TRBD1|TRBV7-2
TGTGCCAGCAGCTACGGGACAGGGATCACCGGGGAGCTGTTTTTT
CASSYGTGITGELFF
>.|TRBJ1-3|.|TRBV9
TGTGCCAGCAGCGCGGAGGAGGAGGGCGCCGGAAACACCATATATTTT
CASSAEEEGAGNTIYF
>.|TRBJ1-2|.|TRBV7-9
TGTGCCAGCAGCTTATCTGACAGCTATGGCTACACCTTC
CASSLSDSYGYTF
>.|TRBJ1-2|.|TRBV19
TGTGCCAGTAGTACAGGGTTCGGAAATGGCTACACCTTC
CASSTGFGNGYTF
>.|TRBJ1-5|.|TRBV19
TGTGCCAGTGATTGGATGGGGGCGGGCAATCAGCCCCAGCATTTT
CASDWMGAGNQPQHF
>.|TRBJ1-2|TRBD1|TRBV7-2
TGTGCCAGCAGGGCAGGGGGGCGCGTGGATGGCTACACCTTC
CASRAGGRVDGYTF
>.|TRBJ1-1|.|TRBV9
TGTGCCAGCAGCACAGACGGGGAAGGCACTGAAGCTTTCTTT
CASSTDGEGTEAFF
>once|TRBJ2-5|.|TRBV10-2
TGCGCCAGCAGTGATCTACTTGGACTGCCGCAAGAGACCCAGTACTTC
CASSDLLGLPQETQYF
>.|TRBJ1-2|.|TRBV7-2
TGTGCCAGCAGGAGCATTAACTATGGCTACACCTTC
CASRSINYGYTF
>.|TRBJ2-3|.|TRBV7-7
TGTGCTAGCAGCTTAACTGGCGGGGCAGATACGCAGTATTTT
CASSLTGGADTQYF
>.|TRBJ2-3|TRBD2|TRBV19
TGTGCCAGTAGTGTCACCGGGACTAGTTTAGATACGCAGTATTTT
CASSVTGTSLDTQYF
>.|TRBJ1-2|.|TRBV27
TGTGCCAGCCGAGGAACTACAGGAAACTATGGCTACACCTTC
CASRGTTGNYGYTF
>.|TRBJ2-7|TRBD1|TRBV27
TGTGCCAGCAGTCTCCGGACAGGGGGCCACGAGCAGTACTTC
CASSLRTGGHEQYF
>.|TRBJ2-2|.|TRBV5-6
TGTGCCAGCAGCTTTTCGTACAGGGTTAACACCGGGGAGCTGTTTTTT
CASSFSYRVNTGELFF
>.|TRBJ1-4|TRBD1|TRBV7-2
TGTGCCAGCAGCCCCCGGACAGGGGTTAGTGAAAAACTGTTTTTT
CASSPRTGVSEKLFF
>.|TRBJ1-6|TRBD1|TRBV5-4
TGTGCCAGCGGACTGAAGGGACAGCGGAATTCACCCCTCCACTTT
CASGLKGQRNSPLHF
>.|TRBJ1-5|TRBD1|TRBV2
TGTGCCAGCAGCGATAGGACAGGGAGGCAGCCCCAGCATTTT
CASSDRTGRQPQHF
>.|TRBJ1-1|.|TRBV5-1
TGCGCCAGCAGCTTGGCGAATGGGGGGGAAGCTTTCTTT
CASSLANGGEAFF
>.|TRBJ1-1|.|TRBV19
TGTGCCACCTTTAGTCCGGGGGAAGTCACTGAAGCTTTCTTT
CATFSPGEVTEAFF
>.|TRBJ1-2|TRBD1|TRBV5-6
TGTGCCAGCAGGAAACAGGGGGTGAGGGATGGCTACACCTTC
CASRKQGVRDGYTF
>.|TRBJ1-5|.|TRBV6-6
TGTGCCAGCAGCCTCCAGGGTCGCAATCAGCCCCAGCATTTT
CASSLQGRNQPQHF
>.|TRBJ2-1|TRBD2|TRBV20-1
TGCAGTGCAACTAGCGGGGAACAGCAGTTCTTC
CSATSGEQQFF